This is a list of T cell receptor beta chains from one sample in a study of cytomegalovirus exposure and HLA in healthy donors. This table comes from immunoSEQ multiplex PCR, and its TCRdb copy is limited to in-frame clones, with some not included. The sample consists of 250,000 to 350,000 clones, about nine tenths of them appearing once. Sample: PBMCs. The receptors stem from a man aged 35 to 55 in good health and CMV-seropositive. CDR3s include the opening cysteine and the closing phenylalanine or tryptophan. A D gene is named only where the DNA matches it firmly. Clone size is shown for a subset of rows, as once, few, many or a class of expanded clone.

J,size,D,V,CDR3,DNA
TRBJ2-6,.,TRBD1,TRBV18,CASSPTTTDRVTGANVLTF,TGTGCCAGCTCACCAACAACTACGGACAGGGTAACTGGGGCCAACGTCCTGACTTTC
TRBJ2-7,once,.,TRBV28,CASTYPGGSYEQYF,TGTGCCAGCACCTACCCCGGCGGGTCCTACGAGCAGTACTTC
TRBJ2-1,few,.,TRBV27,CASSPLLPPYNEQFF,TGTGCCAGCAGTCCACTGTTACCTCCCTACAATGAGCAGTTCTTC
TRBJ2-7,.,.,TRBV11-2,CASSLATGGRVNEQYF,TGTGCCAGCAGCTTAGCCACGGGGGGCAGGGTAAACGAGCAGTACTTC
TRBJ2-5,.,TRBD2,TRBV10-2,CASSRAGDGETQYF,TGCGCCAGCAGTCGAGCGGGAGATGGGGAGACCCAGTACTTC
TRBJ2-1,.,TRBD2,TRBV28,CASSPRTSGNRYNEQFF,TGTGCCAGCAGTCCCCGGACTAGCGGGAACCGTTACAATGAGCAGTTCTTC
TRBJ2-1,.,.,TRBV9,CASSVQANEQFF,TGTGCCAGCAGCGTACAAGCCAATGAGCAGTTCTTC
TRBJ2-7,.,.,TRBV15,CATSREGRAYEQYF,TGTGCCACCAGCAGAGAGGGCAGGGCCTACGAGCAGTACTTC
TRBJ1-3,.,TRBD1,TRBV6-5,CASSSLTGRGWNTIYF,TGTGCCAGCAGTTCCTTGACAGGGCGAGGATGGAACACCATATATTTT
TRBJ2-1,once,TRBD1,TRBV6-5,CASSYSTRGRNEQFF,TGTGCCAGCAGTTACTCGACCAGGGGGCGGAATGAGCAGTTCTTC
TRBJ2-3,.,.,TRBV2,CASSGLSDTQYF,TGTGCCAGCAGTGGACTCTCAGATACGCAGTATTTT
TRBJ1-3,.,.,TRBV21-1,CASSTHPRGLSGNTIYF,TGTGCCAGCAGCACCCACCCCAGGGGGCTCTCTGGAAACACCATATATTTT
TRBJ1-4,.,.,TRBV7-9,CASREAPNEKLFF,TGTGCCAGCAGAGAGGCTCCTAATGAAAAACTGTTTTTT
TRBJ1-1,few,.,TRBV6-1,CATRHRLNTEAFF,TGTGCCACCAGACACCGTTTGAACACTGAAGCTTTCTTT
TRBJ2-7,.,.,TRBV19,CASSIGTRPSFYEQYF,TGTGCCAGTAGTATAGGGACTCGCCCCAGCTTCTACGAGCAGTACTTC
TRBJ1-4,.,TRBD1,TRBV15,CATSRVRQGLARSNEKLFF,TGTGCCACCAGCAGAGTCCGACAGGGGCTGGCTCGGAGTAATGAAAAACTGTTTTTT
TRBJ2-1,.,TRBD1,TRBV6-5,CASSYVGTGGYNEQFF,TGTGCCAGCAGTTACGTTGGGACAGGGGGCTACAATGAGCAGTTCTTC
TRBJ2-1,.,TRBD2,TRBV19,CASNLAGETNEQFF,TGTGCCAGTAACTTAGCGGGAGAAACCAATGAGCAGTTCTTC
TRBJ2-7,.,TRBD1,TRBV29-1,CSVESQGAEQYF,TGCAGCGTTGAATCACAGGGGGCCGAGCAGTACTTC
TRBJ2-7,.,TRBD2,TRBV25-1,CASSEIASGNYEQYF,TGTGCCAGCAGTGAAATAGCTAGCGGGAACTACGAGCAGTACTTC
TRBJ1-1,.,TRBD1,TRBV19,CASSNVPTGGTEAFF,TGTGCCAGTAGCAACGTGCCAACAGGGGGCACTGAAGCTTTCTTT
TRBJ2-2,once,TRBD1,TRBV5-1,CASSIGQGGPGELFF,TGCGCCAGCAGCATCGGACAGGGGGGTCCCGGGGAGCTGTTTTTT
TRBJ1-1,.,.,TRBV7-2,CASSLDRTNTEAFF,TGTGCCAGCAGCTTGGACAGAACAAACACTGAAGCTTTCTTT
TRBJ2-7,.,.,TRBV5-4,CASSFGGNEQYF,TGTGCCAGCAGCTTTGGGGGGAACGAGCAGTACTTC
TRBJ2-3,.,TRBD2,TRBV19,CATKWGGSTDTQYF,TGTGCCACCAAGTGGGGAGGGAGCACAGATACGCAGTATTTT
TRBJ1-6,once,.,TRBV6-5,CASSPPGLNSPLHF,TGTGCCAGCAGTCCCCCGGGTCTAAATTCACCCCTCCACTTT
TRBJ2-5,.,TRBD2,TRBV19,CASSTPGLAGGETQYF,TGTGCCAGTAGTACCCCCGGACTAGCGGGAGGAGAGACCCAGTACTTC
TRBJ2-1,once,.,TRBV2,CASKAGGSYNEQFF,TGTGCCAGCAAGGCTGGCGGATCCTACAATGAGCAGTTCTTC
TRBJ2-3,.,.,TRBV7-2,CASSLTGTDTQYF,TGTGCCAGCAGCTTGACAGGCACAGATACGCAGTATTTT
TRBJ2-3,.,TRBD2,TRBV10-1,CASSEFGLAGWVDTQYF,TGCGCCAGCAGTGAGTTCGGACTAGCGGGATGGGTTGATACGCAGTATTTT
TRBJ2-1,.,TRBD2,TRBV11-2,CASRGLAGGSYNEQFF,TGTGCCAGCAGGGGACTAGCGGGAGGCTCCTACAATGAGCAGTTCTTC
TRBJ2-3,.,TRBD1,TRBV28,CASTLGQGVVNTQYF,TGTGCCAGCACCCTCGGACAGGGGGTTGTGAATACGCAGTATTTT
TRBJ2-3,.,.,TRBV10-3,CAISEEILTHRDTQYF,TGTGCCATCAGTGAGGAAATCCTCACACACAGAGATACGCAGTATTTT
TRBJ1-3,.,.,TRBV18,CASSPPSGAGNTIYF,TGTGCCAGCTCACCACCGTCAGGGGCTGGAAACACCATATATTTT
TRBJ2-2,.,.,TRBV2,CASSEESGGELFF,TGTGCCAGCAGTGAGGAGAGCGGCGGGGAGCTGTTTTTT
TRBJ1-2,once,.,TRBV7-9,CASSRLPAVGYTF,TGTGCCAGCAGCAGACTCCCGGCGGTTGGCTACACCTTC
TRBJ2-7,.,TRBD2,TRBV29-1,CSVDGLAGYEQYF,TGCAGCGTTGACGGACTAGCGGGGTACGAGCAGTACTTC
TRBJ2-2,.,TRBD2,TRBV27,CASSFGGGAGELFF,TGTGCCAGCAGTTTTGGGGGAGGGGCCGGGGAGCTGTTTTTT
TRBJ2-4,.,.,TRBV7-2,CASSYGSAKNIQYF,TGTGCCAGCAGCTACGGGAGTGCCAAAAACATTCAGTACTTC
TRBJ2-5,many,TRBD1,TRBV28,CASSMTGDTRETQYF,TGTGCCAGCAGTATGACAGGGGACACTCGGGAGACCCAGTACTTC
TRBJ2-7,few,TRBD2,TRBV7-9,CASSLWLAESYEQYF,TGTGCCAGCAGCTTGTGGCTAGCGGAGTCCTACGAGCAGTACTTC
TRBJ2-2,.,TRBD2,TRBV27,CASSLITSGSTGELFF,TGTGCCAGCAGTTTAATAACCAGCGGGAGCACCGGGGAGCTGTTTTTT
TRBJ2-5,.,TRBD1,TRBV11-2,CASSSGYGAGGGETQYF,TGTGCCAGCAGCTCAGGTTATGGGGCAGGGGGCGGTGAGACCCAGTACTTC
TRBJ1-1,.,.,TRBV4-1,CASSQLTVNTEAFF,TGCGCCAGCAGCCAACTGACAGTGAACACTGAAGCTTTCTTT
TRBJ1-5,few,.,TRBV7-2,CASSRQNNQPQHF,TGTGCCAGCAGTCGACAGAACAATCAGCCCCAGCATTTT
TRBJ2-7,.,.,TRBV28,CASSLVEGHYEQYF,TGTGCCAGCAGTTTAGTGGAGGGGCACTACGAGCAGTACTTC
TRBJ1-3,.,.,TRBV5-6,CASSFVPSSGNTIYF,TGTGCCAGCAGCTTTGTCCCGAGCTCTGGAAACACCATATATTTT
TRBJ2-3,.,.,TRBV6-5,CASSYSRGKTDTQYF,TGTGCCAGCAGTTACTCGAGAGGGAAAACAGATACGCAGTATTTT
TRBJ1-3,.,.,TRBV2,CASRDSHSGNTIYF,TGTGCCAGCAGGGACAGCCACTCTGGAAACACCATATATTTT
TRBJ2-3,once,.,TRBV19,CASSPWRDTQYF,TGTGCCAGTAGTCCCTGGAGGGATACGCAGTATTTT
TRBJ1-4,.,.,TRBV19,CASSITTANNEKLFF,TGTGCCAGTAGTATAACGACAGCTAATAATGAAAAACTGTTTTTT
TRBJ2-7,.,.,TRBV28,CASSSRGRSYEQYF,TGTGCCAGCAGTTCAAGAGGGAGGTCCTACGAGCAGTACTTC
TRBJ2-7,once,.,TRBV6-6,CASSSPGHNSYEQYF,TGTGCCAGCAGTTCACCGGGACACAACTCCTACGAGCAGTACTTC
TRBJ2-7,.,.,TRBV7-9,CASSRDFYEQYF,TGTGCCAGCAGCCGGGACTTCTACGAGCAGTACTTC
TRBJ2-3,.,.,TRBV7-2,CASSFGSTDTQYF,TGTGCCAGCAGCTTCGGTTCCACAGATACGCAGTATTTT
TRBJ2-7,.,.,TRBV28,CASSLTVRPGNEQYF,TGTGCCAGCAGTCTAACGGTACGCCCGGGGAACGAGCAGTACTTC
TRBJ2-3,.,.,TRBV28,CASSLGELPPTDTQYF,TGTGCCAGCAGTTTGGGAGAGCTACCTCCCACAGATACGCAGTATTTT
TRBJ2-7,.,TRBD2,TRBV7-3,CASSLSGRSYEQYF,TGTGCCAGCAGCTTAAGCGGGAGGTCCTACGAGCAGTACTTC
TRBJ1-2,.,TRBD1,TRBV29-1,CSVPDRGNYGYTF,TGCAGCGTTCCTGACAGGGGTAACTATGGCTACACCTTC
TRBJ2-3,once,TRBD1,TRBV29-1,CSAAGTGGRSTDTQYF,TGCAGCGCCGCCGGGACAGGGGGCCGTAGCACAGATACGCAGTATTTT